The 23 T cell receptor beta chains listed next were all sequenced from one sample in a study of blood T cell repertoires in COVID-19. Generated by immunoSEQ multiplex PCR, the TCRdb table keeps only in-frame clones and is missing some. The table includes about 130,000 clones, 60% to 80% detected once. Source material: peripheral blood. The receptors come from a man aged 55 to 70 with acute or convalescent COVID-19.

The rearrangement links TRBV27 to TRBJ1-2; 7 positions agree with TRBD1. The J segment lost 4 bases and the V segment lost 7 bases, leaving 15 bases of the junction unmatched. Looked up from germline, CDR1 is MNHEY and CDR2 is SMNVEV (reference sequence). The CDR3 spans 16 residues. CDR3 amino acids: CASTNGDRWDSYGYTF. The DNA of the CDR3 is TGTGCCAGCACAAACGGGGATAGATGGGACAGCTATGGCTACACCTTC.

This clone was recorded a few times. The gene calls are TRBV5-6 and TRBJ2-2; D is ambiguous. The CDR3 covers 17 residues. Germline V CDR1 and CDR2: SGHDT, YYEEEE. V was cut by 0 bases and J by 0 bases, with 12 bases left in between. CDR3 region: CASSLVWRNANTGELFF. CDR3 coding DNA: TGTGCCAGCAGCTTGGTTTGGCGGAACGCGAACACCGGGGAGCTGTTTTTT.

V is TRBV3-1 (or the pseudogene TRBV3-2) and J is TRBJ1-1, with 8 nucleotides matching TRBD1. The J segment lost 10 bases and the V segment lost 4 bases, leaving 8 bases of the junction unmatched. Germline loops: CDR1 LGHDT, CDR2 YNNKEL (reference sequence). CDR3 length: 13 residues. DNA of the CDR3: TGTGCCAGCAGCCTATGGGGGCAGGGGGCAGCTTTCTTT. This sequence encodes CASSLWGQGAAFF.

The chain combines TRBV7-2 with TRBJ2-2; 13 positions agree with TRBD2. The CDR3 runs 17 residues. After removal of 3 bases from V and 3 bases from J, the junction contained 4 bases not matched to a gene. In germline, CDR1 is SGHTA, CDR2 FQGNSA. This chain's CDR3 is CASSLRTSGSYTGELFF. The CDR3 DNA reads TGTGCCAGCAGCTTGAGGACTAGCGGGAGTTACACCGGGGAGCTGTTTTTT.

The chain recombines TRBV16 with TRBJ2-7; TRBD2 matches at 10 bases. J lost 6 bases, V lost 4 bases, and 9 bases had no gene match. From germline, CDR1 is KGHSY and CDR2 FQNENV. This CDR3 is built from 15 residues. CDR3 loop: CASSRASGRLIEQYF. The CDR3 coding sequence is TGTGCCAGCAGCCGCGCTAGCGGGAGACTCATCGAGCAGTACTTC.

This clone was found once. This rearrangement joins TRBV6-5 to TRBJ1-2, with TRBD1 identical over 8 bases. Germline CDR1 and CDR2: MNHEY and SVGAGI. J was trimmed by 6 bases and V by 5 bases; bases with no gene match: 5. The length of the CDR3 is 13 residues. This CDR3 is CASSLTGGDGYTF. The CDR3 bases are TGTGCCAGCAGTCTAACAGGGGGGGATGGCTACACCTTC.

The chain carries TRBV11-2 and TRBJ2-5; D is possibly TRBD2 (5 bases). Germline values: CDR1 SGHAT, CDR2 FQNNGV. This CDR3 contains 13 residues. Trimming cost V 8 bases and J 0 bases, with 10 bases left between them. The CDR3 DNA follows: TGTGCCAGCTCGCGGGTGTACCAAGAGACCCAGTACTTC. Protein product: CASSRVYQETQYF.

This chain uses TRBV18 with TRBJ1-6, with a tentative D call TRBD1 (5 bases). CDR3 length: 16 amino acids. In germline, CDR1 is KGHSH, CDR2 LQKENI. The ends were cut back, 2 bases at V and 5 bases at J, with 13 bases in the middle. CDR3 nucleotide sequence: TGTGCCAGCTCACCATACGGCTGGGGGGATAATTCACCCCTCCACTTT. This codes for CASSPYGWGDNSPLHF.

As to this clone: This sample includes further DNA sequences coding for the same CDR3. The rearrangement joins TRBV24-1 to TRBJ2-1; 15 bases are a match to TRBD2. With V trimmed by 3 bases and J by 9 bases, 5 bases remained unmatched. This CDR3 is 16 amino acids long. The V gene's germline CDR1 is KGHDR and CDR2 SFDVKD. The CDR3 DNA reads as TGTGCCACCAGTGATCCCGGACTAGCGGGAGGGCGTGAGCAGTTCTTC. It codes for CATSDPGLAGGREQFF.

CDR3 amino acids: CASSQGAAGTGAGNTIYF. The DNA of the CDR3 is TGTGCCAGCAGCCAAGGGGCAGCAGGGACAGGAGCTGGAAACACCATATATTTT. The J gene is TRBJ1-3, the V gene TRBV3-1 (or the pseudogene TRBV3-2); TRBD1 matches at 8 bases. This CDR3 comprises 18 residues. Germline V CDR1 and CDR2: LGHDT, YNNKEL (reference sequence). With 1 base clipped from V and 2 bases from J, the junction kept 10 bases outside the gene matches.

The chain carries TRBV12-5 and TRBJ2-1; TRBD2 might be the D (6 bases). Trimming cost V 5 bases and J 2 bases, with 19 bases left between them. The CDR3 contains 17 residues. CDR1 LGHNT and CDR2 FRNRAP come from the germline V gene. In DNA form, the CDR3 reads TGTGCTAGTGGTAACTCGCTAGCGTACGAACCCTACAATGAGCAGTTCTTC. Protein product: CASGNSLAYEPYNEQFF.

This clone was recorded many times. This chain connects TRBV2 to TRBJ1-5, with TRBD1 matching 7 bases. V lost 6 bases, J lost 4 bases, and 12 bases stayed unmatched. CDR1 is SNHLY, CDR2 FYNNEI, per germline. CDR3 length: 16 amino acids. CDR3 nucleotide sequence: TGTGCCAGCAGGGGATACAGGGGTCCGGGGAATCAGCCCCAGCATTTT. Protein: CASRGYRGPGNQPQHF. Together with reference TRBV2 and TRBJ1-5, the CDR3 gives the full variable domain: EPEVTQTPSHQVTQMGQEVILRCVPISNHLYFYWYRQILGQKVEFLVSFYNNEISEKSEIFDDQFSVERPDGSNFTLKIRSTKLEDSAMYFCASRGYRGPGNQPQHFGDGTRLSIL.

V is TRBV30 and J is TRBJ2-2; D call uncertain. CDR3 length equals 12 residues. Trimming stripped 1 base from V and 6 bases from J, with 6 bases between. CDR1 is GTSNPN, CDR2 SVGIG, per germline (reference sequence). CDR3 coding DNA: TGTGCCTGGAGTGACATTTCCGGGGAGCTGTTTTTT. Translating gives CAWSDISGELFF. Looking up the rest from reference TRBV30 and TRBJ2-2 gives the full variable domain: SQTIHQWPATLVQPVGSPLSLECTVEGTSNPNLYWYRQAAGRGLQLLFYSVGIGQISSEVPQNLSASRPQDRQFILSSKKLLLSDSGFYLCAWSDISGELFFGEGSRLTVL.

The chain combines TRBV5-1 with TRBJ1-1, with unresolved D. V dropped 4 bases and J dropped 0 bases, with 13 bases sitting between them. Germline CDR1 and CDR2: SGHRS and YFSETQ. This CDR3 contains 15 residues. The CDR3 spells CASSQSGSMNTEAFF. DNA for the CDR3: TGCGCCAGCAGCCAGTCTGGTTCCATGAACACTGAAGCTTTCTTT.

The chain combines TRBV5-6 with TRBJ2-7; tentative D call: TRBD1 (5 bases). CDR3 length: 16 amino acids. Trimming pared 5 bases from V and 2 bases from J, leaving 20 bases between. The germline CDR1 and CDR2 sequences are SGHDT and YYEEEE. The CDR3 nucleotides read TGTGCCAGCAGTATTTACCACGACGGACATGCCTACGAGCAGTACTTC. It is translated as CASSIYHDGHAYEQYF.

The rearrangement uses TRBV29-1 and TRBJ1-1, with D tentatively TRBD1 (5 bases). The CDR3 has 14 residues. Trimming removed 1 base from V and 5 bases from J, with 14 bases in between. From germline, CDR1 is SQVTM and CDR2 ANQGSEA. The DNA for the CDR3 is TGCAGCGTTGAAGGGGTCAGGGTGGGAACTGAAGCTTTCTTT. It translates to CSVEGVRVGTEAFF.

The J gene is TRBJ1-1, the V gene TRBV20-1; D perhaps matches TRBD1 (5 bases). The V end was cut by 5 bases, the J end by 3 bases, with 22 bases between. CDR3 length equals 16 residues. Germline CDR1 is DFQATT and CDR2 is SNEGSKA (reference sequence). The DNA for the CDR3 is TGCAGTGCTCGTGTGGGGGGGTTTCGTACGGACACTGAAGCTTTCTTT. It encodes CSARVGGFRTDTEAFF.

This clone was detected a few times. The chain recombines TRBV15 with TRBJ2-7, with D unclear. Per germline, CDR1 LNHNV and CDR2 YYDKDF (reference sequence). This CDR3 is 17 amino acids long. V lost 0 bases and J lost 0, with 15 bases in between. The CDR3 bases are TGTGCCACCAGCAGAGATATTTCCCCGGTTTTCTCCTACGAGCAGTACTTC. It is translated as CATSRDISPVFSYEQYF.

This clone was picked up one time. The V gene is TRBV7-2, the J gene TRBJ2-5, with no clear D. The V gene's germline CDR1 is SGHTA and CDR2 FQGNSA. CDR3 length equals 12 residues. Trimming took off 4 bases at V and 4 bases at J, with 7 bases between the two ends. CDR3 bases: TGTGCCAGCAGCTCAAGCCTAGAGACCCAGTACTTC. This translates into CASSSSLETQYF. Complete variable domain (other parts from reference TRBV7-2 and TRBJ2-5): GAGVSQSPSNKVTEKGKDVELRCDPISGHTALYWYRQSLGQGLEFLIYFQGNSAPDKSGLPSDRFSAERTGGSVSTLTIQRTQQEDSAVYLCASSSSLETQYFGPGTRLLVL.

This rearrangement joins TRBV18 to TRBJ1-5, with D possibly being TRBD1 (6 bases). CDR1 KGHSH and CDR2 LQKENI come from the germline V gene. CDR3 length equals 15 residues. V was clipped by 3 bases and J by 4 bases, with 13 bases between them. In nucleotides, the CDR3 is TGTGCCAGCTCACCTCAGGGGACGAGGAATCAGCCCCAGCATTTT. This encodes CASSPQGTRNQPQHF.

The rearrangement joins TRBV29-1 to TRBJ2-2; tentatively, D is TRBD1 (6 bases). Deletions cut 7 bases from V and 0 bases from J, with 9 bases between. This CDR3 contains 13 residues. CDR1 and CDR2 from the germline V gene are SQVTM and ANQGSEA. Here the CDR3 reads CSAGQTNTGELFF. The DNA for the CDR3 is TGCAGCGCCGGACAGACGAACACCGGGGAGCTGTTTTTT.

This clone appeared a single time. The chain carries TRBV5-1 and TRBJ1-2, with a possible D match to TRBD1 (6 bases). The CDR3 loop spans 13 amino acids. Germline CDR1 and CDR2: SGHRS and YFSETQ. The V gene lost 5 bases and the J gene lost 4 bases, with 12 bases spanning the gap. The CDR3 sequence: CASRLTGLYGYTF. The DNA of the CDR3 is TGCGCCAGCAGGCTCACAGGGCTCTATGGCTACACCTTC.

This chain links TRBV24-1 with TRBJ1-2; TRBD1 is a possible D gene (5 bases). V lost 8 bases to trimming and J lost 8 bases, with 23 bases between them. CDR1 and CDR2 from the germline V gene are KGHDR and SFDVKD. CDR3 length equals 15 residues. The DNA for the CDR3 is TGTGCCACCAAAGCGGGACTCGGTACAGGCGGCGGCTACACCTTC. Protein sequence: CATKAGLGTGGGYTF.